This is a list of T cell receptor beta chains from one sample in a study of blood T cell repertoires in COVID-19. Here immunoSEQ multiplex PCR was the method, and the copy in TCRdb shows in-frame clones only, minus some. This table holds fewer than 300,000 clones, about 90% found once. Sequencing was performed on peripheral blood. The receptors come from a woman in her fifties or sixties with COVID-19, enrolled during active disease. CDR3s include the opening cysteine and the closing phenylalanine or tryptophan. A D gene is named only where the DNA matches it firmly. The listing skips clone size in some rows; elsewhere it reads once, few, many or a size class.

J: TRBJ1-6; V: TRBV30; D: -; size: -; DNA: TGTGCCTGGAGCCCTAAACAGGGTGGTGTACGGTCACCCCTCCACTTT; CDR3: CAWSPKQGGVRSPLHF
J: TRBJ2-7; V: TRBV4-1; D: -; size: -; DNA: TGCGCCAGCAGCCAAGTCCGGGGCTACGAGCAGTACTTC; CDR3: CASSQVRGYEQYF
J: TRBJ1-4; V: TRBV5-5; D: -; size: -; DNA: TGTGCCAGCAGTTCGACATCGACTAATGAAAAACTGTTTTTT; CDR3: CASSSTSTNEKLFF
J: TRBJ1-2; V: TRBV25-1; D: TRBD1; size: -; DNA: TGTGCCAGCAGACCCCTTCCGACAGGGAGCGGCAACACCTTC; CDR3: CASRPLPTGSGNTF
J: TRBJ2-7; V: TRBV7-6; D: TRBD1; size: once; DNA: TGTGCCAGCAGTTTGGACAGGGCGACAACCTACGAGCAGTACTTC; CDR3: CASSLDRATTYEQYF
J: TRBJ2-7; V: TRBV27; D: TRBD2; size: -; DNA: TGTGCCAGCAGTGAATCTAGCGGGAGGAACTACGAGCAGTACTTC; CDR3: CASSESSGRNYEQYF
J: TRBJ1-1; V: TRBV12-3/TRBV12-4; D: -; size: -; DNA: TGTGCCAGCAGTCCCGACAAAAGCACTGAAGCTTTCTTT; CDR3: CASSPDKSTEAFF
J: TRBJ2-1; V: TRBV4-2; D: -; size: -; DNA: TGTGCCAGCAGCCAGACGGTGACAGGGGGTCTAGCGGGATTCTTGAATGAGCAGTTCTTC; CDR3: CASSQTVTGGLAGFLNEQFF
J: TRBJ2-5; V: TRBV19; D: TRBD2; size: -; DNA: TGTGCCAGTAGTATGGAGAGGGGACTAGCGGGGAAAGAGACCCAGTACTTC; CDR3: CASSMERGLAGKETQYF
J: TRBJ2-7; V: TRBV5-4; D: TRBD2; size: once; DNA: TGTGCCAGCAGCTTGGGCGGGAGGGCCTACGAGCAGTACTTC; CDR3: CASSLGGRAYEQYF
J: TRBJ1-1; V: TRBV20-1; D: -; size: -; DNA: TGCAGTGCTAGTGATGTCGCTCGCCGCGCCTCTGAAGCTTTCTTT; CDR3: CSASDVARRASEAFF
J: TRBJ1-5; V: TRBV6-6; D: -; size: -; DNA: TGTGCCAGCAGTTACTCGAACGGACTGGACAATCAGCCCCAGCATTTT; CDR3: CASSYSNGLDNQPQHF
J: TRBJ1-3; V: TRBV7-2; D: TRBD1; size: -; DNA: TGTGCCAGCAGCCCAGGACAGGGGGCGCCTGGAAACACCATATATTTT; CDR3: CASSPGQGAPGNTIYF
J: TRBJ2-7; V: TRBV7-2; D: TRBD2; size: -; DNA: TGTGCCAGCAGCTCGCAACCGGGACTAGCGGGTTACGAGCAGTACTTC; CDR3: CASSSQPGLAGYEQYF
J: TRBJ1-2; V: TRBV30; D: -; size: -; DNA: TGTGCCTGGGGAGCGGGTTACACCTTC; CDR3: CAWGAGYTF